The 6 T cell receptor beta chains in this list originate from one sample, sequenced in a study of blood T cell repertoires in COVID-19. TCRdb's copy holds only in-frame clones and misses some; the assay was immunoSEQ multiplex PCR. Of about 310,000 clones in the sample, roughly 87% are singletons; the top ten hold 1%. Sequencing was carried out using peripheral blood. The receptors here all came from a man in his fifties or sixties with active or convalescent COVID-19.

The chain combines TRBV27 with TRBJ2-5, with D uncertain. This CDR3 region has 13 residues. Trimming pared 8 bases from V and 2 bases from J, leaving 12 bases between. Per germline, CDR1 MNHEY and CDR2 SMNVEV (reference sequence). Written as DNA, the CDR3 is TGTGCCAGCTCCCAACCCGGGCAAGAGACCCAGTACTTC. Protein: CASSQPGQETQYF.

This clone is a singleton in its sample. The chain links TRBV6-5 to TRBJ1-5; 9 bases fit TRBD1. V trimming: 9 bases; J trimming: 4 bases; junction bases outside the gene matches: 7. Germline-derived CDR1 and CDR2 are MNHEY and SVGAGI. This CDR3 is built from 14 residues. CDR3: CASTQGAGNQPQHF. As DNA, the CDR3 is TGTGCCAGTACACAGGGGGCGGGAAATCAGCCCCAGCATTTT.

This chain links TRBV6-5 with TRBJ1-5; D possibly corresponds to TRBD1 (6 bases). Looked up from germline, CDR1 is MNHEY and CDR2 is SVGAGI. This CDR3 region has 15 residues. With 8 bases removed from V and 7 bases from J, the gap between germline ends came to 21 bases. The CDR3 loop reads CASYPLSGGGQPQHF. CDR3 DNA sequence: TGTGCCAGCTACCCTCTGTCGGGGGGCGGCCAGCCCCAGCATTTT.

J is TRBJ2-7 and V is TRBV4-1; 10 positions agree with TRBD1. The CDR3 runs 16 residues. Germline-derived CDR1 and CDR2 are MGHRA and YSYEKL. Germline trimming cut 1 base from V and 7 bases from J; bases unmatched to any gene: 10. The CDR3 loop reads CASSQGRDRGIWEQYF. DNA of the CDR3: TGCGCCAGCAGCCAAGGGAGGGACAGGGGTATATGGGAGCAGTACTTC.

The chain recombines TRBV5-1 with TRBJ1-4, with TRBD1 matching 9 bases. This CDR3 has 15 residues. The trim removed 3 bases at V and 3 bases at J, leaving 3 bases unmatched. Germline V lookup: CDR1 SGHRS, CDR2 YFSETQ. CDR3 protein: CASSWGTGSNEKLFF. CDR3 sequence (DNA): TGCGCCAGCAGCTGGGGGACAGGGTCTAATGAAAAACTGTTTTTT.

CDR3 sequence reads: CASSRRGGRANTGELFF. The CDR3 region has the DNA TGTGCCAGCAGCCGACGAGGGGGGAGGGCGAACACCGGGGAGCTGTTTTTT. V gene TRBV11-3 combines with J gene TRBJ2-2, with TRBD2 as a possible D gene (7 bases). V was pared by 5 bases and J by 0 bases, with 16 bases between. CDR3 length: 17 residues. Germline V gene lookup returns CDR1 SGHNT and CDR2 YENEEA.